This T cell receptor (beta chain) was sequenced in a study of tumor-infiltrating lymphocytes in primary liver carcinoma. Unsorted bulk tissue, roughly 19-34 mg of it, served as the source for co-extraction of RNA and DNA. General observations from the study: Tumor tissue displayed a significantly greater top-250-clone fraction than blood (p = 0.039). Only around 7-24% of top clones occurred in all five tumor regions.

In its sample, this clonotype was seen many times. The antigen is undetermined. The CDR3 consists of 13 residues. Germline CDR1 SGHDN, CDR2 FVKESK. V lost 4 bases to trimming and J lost 6 bases; unmatched junction nucleotides: 1. A constant-region primer served to make TCR beta cDNA from roughly 540 ng total RNA. Slightly modified ARM-PCR served as the procedure for the TCR beta libraries. These libraries came from three rounds of nested multiplex PCR. TRBV1-TRBV30 forward and Cbeta reverse primers drove the first two approximately 11-cycle rounds. Each CDR3 protein gets one entry after TCRdb re-called the multiplex PCR reads with MiXCR. The repertoire consists of under 90,000 distinct CDR3 sequences, with approximately 72% occurring once and the leading ten covering roughly a fifth.

This receptor was taken from a man in his forties or fifties with primary liver carcinoma and hepatitis B virus infection. V usage is TRBV14 and J usage is TRBJ1-2, with 11 bases aligning to TRBD1. Source material: liver tumor tissue from sampling region 1. Subset denoted: tumor region T1, superior pole. In nucleotides, the CDR3 is TGTGCCAGCAGCCGGGGACAGGGGGATGGCTACACCTTC. It specifies CASSRGQGDGYTF.